These 11 T cell receptor beta chains originate from one sample sequenced in a study of cytomegalovirus exposure and HLA in healthy donors. The PCR had 60 Vbeta and 13 Jbeta primers. Here immunoSEQ multiplex PCR was the method, and the copy in TCRdb shows in-frame clones only, minus some. In the table there are some 160,000 clones, over 70% of which are singletons. Sequenced: PBMCs. These receptors were obtained from a woman aged 40 to 50 in good health and CMV-seropositive.

This clone was seen a handful of times. The rearrangement links TRBV5-4 to TRBJ1-2; D possibly corresponds to TRBD1 (6 bases). The germline V gene encodes CDR1 SGHNT and CDR2 YYREEE (reference sequence). V lost 4 bases and J 7 bases, leaving 14 bases between the germline ends. CDR3 size: 13 residues. The CDR3 sequence: CASSAGEIVGYTF. The CDR3 DNA sequence: TGTGCCAGCAGCGCAGGGGAGATTGTTGGCTACACCTTC.

The chain joins TRBV6-1 to TRBJ1-6; 9 bases align to TRBD1. The CDR3 has 14 amino acids. After removal of 7 bases from V and 8 bases from J, the junction contained 6 bases not matched to a gene. The germline gives CDR1 MNHNS, CDR2 SASEGT. The CDR3, as DNA: TGTGCCAGCATTATAGGACAGGGGTATTCACCCCTCCACTTT. It encodes CASIIGQGYSPLHF.

The chain links TRBV5-1 to TRBJ1-1; no clear D gene. Germline V gene data show CDR1 as SGHRS and CDR2 as YFSETQ. Trimming pared 2 bases from V and 5 bases from J, leaving 10 bases between. The CDR3 runs 13 residues. CDR3 in amino acids: CASSFRGGTEAFF. DNA for the CDR3: TGCGCCAGCAGCTTCCGGGGTGGGACTGAAGCTTTCTTT.

The V call is TRBV10-3, the J call TRBJ1-4; D uncertain. The CDR3 has 12 residues. Germline-derived CDR1 and CDR2 are ENHRY and SYGVKD. Trimming cost V 3 bases and J 8 bases, with 7 bases left between them. The CDR3 loop reads CAISDSPEKLFF. The CDR3 nucleotides are TGTGCCATCAGTGACAGTCCAGAAAAACTGTTTTTT.

Regarding this clone: Germline and junction disagree at one end, which may indicate a read error. The chain joins TRBV10-3 to TRBJ2-2, with a weak D call TRBD2 (5 bases). The CDR3 has 13 amino acids. Germline V gene lookup returns CDR1 ENHRY and CDR2 SYGVKD. The chain's CDR3 is CAIREFGAGELFF. DNA of the CDR3: TGTGCCATCAGGGAGTTCGGGGCCGGGGAGCTGTTTTTT.

CDR3 residues: CASSSTSGGSVFAYEQYF. The DNA for the CDR3 is TGTGCCAGCAGTTCGACTAGCGGGGGGTCCGTTTTCGCCTACGAGCAGTACTTC. The chain uses TRBV7-2 and TRBJ2-5, with 13 bases aligning to TRBD2. The J call is uncertain, as TRBJ2-7 better fits the DNA end. Germline CDR1 is SGHTA and CDR2 is FQGNSA. The CDR3 is 18 amino acids.

This chain connects TRBV7-2 to TRBJ2-1; D perhaps matches TRBD1 (6 bases). V was cut by 1 base and J by 0 bases, with 13 bases left in between. Germline-derived CDR1 and CDR2 are SGHTA and FQGNSA. The CDR3 is 17 amino acids. CDR3 loop: CASSLGTAFSSYNEQFF. The CDR3 DNA is TGTGCCAGCAGCTTAGGGACAGCATTTAGCTCCTACAATGAGCAGTTCTTC.

This sequence joins TRBV27 and TRBJ2-7, with 8 bases lining up with TRBD1. CDR1 MNHEY and CDR2 SMNVEV come from the germline V gene (reference sequence). V lost 5 bases, J lost 6 bases, and 9 bases stayed unmatched. The CDR3 extends over 14 amino acids. The CDR3, as DNA: TGTGCCAGCAGTGCGACAGGGGCGAGCACCGAGCAGTACTTC. This codes for CASSATGASTEQYF.

Regarding this clone: The same CDR3 can be traced to other DNA sequences in this sample. J is TRBJ2-2 and V is TRBV4-2, with TRBD2 matching 14 bases. Germline trimming cut 2 bases from V and 3 bases from J; bases unmatched to any gene: 8. This CDR3 contains 19 residues. Germline V lookup: CDR1 LGHNA, CDR2 YNFKEQ. CDR3 loop: CASSQTTSGGVGDTGELFF. The CDR3 coding sequence is TGTGCCAGCAGCCAAACGACTAGCGGGGGGGTGGGAGACACCGGGGAGCTGTTTTTT.

The chain combines TRBV10-3 with TRBJ1-1; a weak D match, TRBD1 (5 bases). Germline values: CDR1 ENHRY, CDR2 SYGVKD. Trimming pared 7 bases from V and 1 base from J, leaving 13 bases between. The CDR3 has 14 amino acids. This CDR3 is CAITVGQGNTEAFF. The CDR3 DNA reads TGTGCCATCACAGTGGGGCAGGGGAACACTGAAGCTTTCTTT.

The V call is TRBV5-1, the J call TRBJ2-7, with TRBD2 identical over 7 bases. V shed 3 bases, J shed 4 bases, and the junction held 4 bases outside the gene matches. This CDR3 has 13 residues. Germline V gives CDR1 SGHRS, CDR2 YFSETQ. The CDR3 loop reads CASSSGEGYEQYF. CDR3 nucleotides: TGCGCCAGCAGCTCGGGGGAGGGTTACGAGCAGTACTTC. The whole variable domain, filled in from reference TRBV5-1 and TRBJ2-7, reads KAGVTQTPRYLIKTRGQQVTLSCSPISGHRSVSWYQQTPGQGLQFLFEYFSETQRNKGNFPGRFSGRQFSNSRSEMNVSTLELGDSALYLCASSSGEGYEQYFGPGTRLTVT.